A selection of T cell receptor beta chains follows, all from one sample in a study of a mutant IDH1 vaccine in newly diagnosed glioma. Data came from immunoSEQ multiplex PCR; TCRdb stores just in-frame clones and leaves some out. The sample has about 92,000 clones; about 80% are singletons. This specimen consisted of PBMCs, obtained from a glioma patient treated with radiotherapy, temozolomide or both. Every receptor here comes from a man aged 40-55 years with glioma. Both conserved end residues are part of each CDR3. The D gene is left open where the match is weak. Size tells how often a clone was seen (once, few, many) or the class of an expanded clone, and some rows leave it out.

>.|TRBJ1-1|TRBV5-6|.|12
CASSWGRSEAFF
TGTGCCAGCAGCTGGGGACGGAGTGAAGCTTTCTTT
>.|TRBJ2-7|TRBV4-3|TRBD2|15
CASSLGLAGAKEQYF
TGCGCCAGCAGCCTAGGACTAGCGGGAGCTAAGGAGCAGTACTTC
>.|TRBJ2-3|TRBV27|.|16
CASSAATLVGVDTQYF
TGTGCCAGCAGTGCCGCGACTCTAGTCGGTGTGGATACGCAGTATTTT
>.|TRBJ1-5|TRBV6-6|TRBD1|15
CASSYSQGAWQPQHF
TGTGCCAGCAGTTACTCCCAGGGGGCTTGGCAGCCCCAGCATTTT
>.|TRBJ1-1|TRBV4-2|.|14
CASSQFRRGTEAFF
TGTGCCAGCAGCCAATTTAGGAGAGGCACTGAAGCTTTCTTT
>.|TRBJ2-3|TRBV7-2|.|15
CASSLQGTSTDTQYF
TGTGCCAGCAGCTTACAGGGAACTAGCACAGATACGCAGTATTTT
>few|TRBJ1-1|TRBV25-1|.|13
CASSQTPGSEAFF
TGTGCCAGCAGTCAAACCCCAGGCTCTGAAGCTTTCTTT
>.|TRBJ1-1|TRBV6-6|.|12
CASSPRRDEAFF
TGTGCCAGCAGCCCCAGGCGGGATGAAGCTTTCTTT
>.|TRBJ2-3|TRBV6-6|.|12
CASSYNSDTQYF
TGTGCCAGCAGTTACAATTCAGATACGCAGTATTTT
>.|TRBJ2-7|TRBV7-6|.|17
CASTQGAGQSSSYEQYF
TGTGCCAGCACCCAGGGTGCAGGACAGTCGAGCTCCTACGAGCAGTACTTC
>.|TRBJ2-2|TRBV5-6|TRBD2|17
CASSFRTGGPGTGELFF
TGTGCCAGCAGCTTCAGAACGGGAGGGCCTGGCACCGGGGAGCTGTTTTTT
>.|TRBJ2-7|TRBV19|.|16
CASSTPRGTGRGEQYF
TGTGCCAGTAGTACCCCTAGAGGGACTGGTCGAGGGGAGCAGTACTTC
>.|TRBJ1-2|TRBV6-5|.|15
CASREGWSSNYGYTF
TGTGCCAGCAGGGAGGGTTGGTCGTCTAACTATGGCTACACCTTC
>few|TRBJ1-1|TRBV19|.|14
CASSMAGGRTEAFF
TGTGCCAGTAGTATGGCAGGAGGGCGCACTGAAGCTTTCTTT
>once|TRBJ2-1|TRBV29-1|TRBD1|13
CSVSGTGMNEQFF
TGCAGCGTTTCCGGGACAGGGATGAATGAGCAGTTCTTC
>.|TRBJ1-1|TRBV6-5|.|14
CASSYVTGNTEAFF
TGTGCCAGCAGTTACGTGACGGGGAACACTGAAGCTTTCTTT